This T cell receptor beta chain came from a study of cytomegalovirus exposure and HLA in healthy donors. Study-wide results and limits: Most TCR sequences were seen very rarely across donors, but some public TCRs occurred in many.

Here immunoSEQ multiplex PCR was the method, and the copy in TCRdb shows in-frame clones only, minus some. The table shows 250,000 or so clones, with about 90% occurring only once. From germline, CDR1 is SNHLY and CDR2 FYNNEI. The CDR3 has 13 residues. V was cut by 10 bases and J by 7 bases, with 19 bases left in between. As concerns this clone: Its antigen is currently unknown.

This sequence was found in a young man in good health and CMV-seropositive. The sequenced material came from PBMCs. The chain employs TRBV2 and TRBJ1-2; D ambiguous. The CDR3 loop is CANTLQDLVGYTF. DNA for the CDR3: TGTGCCAACACGCTTCAGGATTTGGTTGGCTACACCTTC.